The text below deals with one TCR beta chain. The antigen remains undetermined. These data come from a study of T cell responses to AZD1222 COVID-19 vaccine. The table came from immunoSEQ multiplex PCR; TCRdb's copy has only in-frame clones and leaves some out. The table records roughly 120,000 clones, 80% to 85% of them present only once. V shed 2 bases, J shed 5 bases, and the junction held 14 bases outside the gene matches. This CDR3 is 19 amino acids long. The V gene's germline CDR1 is KGHSH and CDR2 LQKENI. Whole-study findings and limits: Two AZD1222 administrations were followed by greater Spike-specific TCR breadth and depth.

Specimen: peripheral blood, collected on day 0 of AZD1222 vaccination. The chain joins TRBV18 to TRBJ2-5, with TRBD2 identical over 13 bases. The sequence was collected from an adult in good health. CDR3 sequence: CASSPNERLAGGREETQYF. CDR3 DNA: TGTGCCAGCTCACCAAATGAGAGACTAGCGGGAGGACGGGAGGAGACCCAGTACTTC.